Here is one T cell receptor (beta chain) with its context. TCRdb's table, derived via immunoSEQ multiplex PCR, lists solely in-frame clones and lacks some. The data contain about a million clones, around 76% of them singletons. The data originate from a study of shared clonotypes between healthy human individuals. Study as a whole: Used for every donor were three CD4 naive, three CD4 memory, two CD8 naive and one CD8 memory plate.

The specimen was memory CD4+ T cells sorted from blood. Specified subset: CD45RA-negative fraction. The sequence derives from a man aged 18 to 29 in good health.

The CDR3 region is CAFRIRGRSYEQYF. The CDR3 DNA is TGTGCCTTCCGAATCCGGGGTCGCTCCTACGAGCAGTACTTC. The chain links TRBV21-1 to TRBJ2-7; TRBD2 is the table's D call and was not checked against the DNA. TRBV21-1 is described as a pseudogene. CDR3 length: 14 residues.